This TCR beta chain was documented in a study of blood T cell repertoires in COVID-19. Study-wide context: Some COVID-19 samples were acute and others convalescent; all came from the United States, Italy and Spain. Sample material is recorded as cDNA or gDNA derived from T cells, B-cell-depleted T cells, or PBMCs.

In this sample, this clone turned up once. From germline, CDR1 is MRHNA and CDR2 SNTAGT. After removal of 4 bases from V and 8 bases from J, the junction contained 5 bases not matched to a gene. This CDR3 has 15 amino acids. The data were produced by immunoSEQ multiplex PCR, yet TCRdb's version contains in-frame clones alone and is incomplete. The sample comprises around 110,000 clones, roughly 84% of which are singletons, and approximately 0.76% rests with the top ten. J is TRBJ2-1 and V is TRBV6-4, with TRBD2 identical over 13 bases. The sample was peripheral blood. This TCR was recovered from an older woman with acute or convalescent COVID-19. The CDR3 sequence: CASSAGTSGNHEQFF. The CDR3 DNA follows: TGTGCCAGCAGTGCTGGGACTAGCGGGAACCATGAGCAGTTCTTC.